This TCR beta chain originates from a study of CD8 T cells in ankylosing spondylitis. Study-level findings and limits: Matched synovial fluid from ankylosing spondylitis patients was reported to be enriched for disease-linked clones. Typical of ankylosing spondylitis blood, it appeared, was a TCR beta motif of under 10 highly homologous variants.

Construction of TCR beta libraries was performed using quantitative 5'-RACE with molecular barcodes. TCRdb used MiXCR to reprocess the 5' RACE reads, holding one entry per CDR3 protein. The sample contains some 800,000 distinct CDR3 sequences, 12% of which appear only once. Ten or more counts support this clonotype. Its antigen is not identified. Germline V CDR1 and CDR2: SGHTA, FQGNSA. CDR3 size: 12 residues. V was trimmed by 5 bases and J by 11 bases, leaving 15 bases between them. What was sequenced was blood, either unsorted or a sorted T cell fraction (not recorded which). This sequence originates from a male donor with ankylosing spondylitis. The V call is TRBV7-2, the J call TRBJ1-1; possibly TRBD1 for D (6 bases). The CDR3 loop is CASSITRGSAFF. DNA for the CDR3: TGTGCCAGCAGCATTACCAGGGGAAGCGCTTTCTTT.